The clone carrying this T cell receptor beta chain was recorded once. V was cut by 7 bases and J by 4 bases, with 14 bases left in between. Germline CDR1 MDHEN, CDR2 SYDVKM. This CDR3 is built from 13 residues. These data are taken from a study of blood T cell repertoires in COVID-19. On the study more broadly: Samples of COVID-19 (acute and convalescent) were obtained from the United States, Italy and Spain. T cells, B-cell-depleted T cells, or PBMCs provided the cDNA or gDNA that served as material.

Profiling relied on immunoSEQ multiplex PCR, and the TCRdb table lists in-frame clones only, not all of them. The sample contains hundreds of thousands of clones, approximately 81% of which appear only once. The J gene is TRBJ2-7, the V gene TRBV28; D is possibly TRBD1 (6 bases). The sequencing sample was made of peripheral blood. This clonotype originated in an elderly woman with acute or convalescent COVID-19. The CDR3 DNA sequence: TGTGCCAGCATAGGTGCACAGGGTTACGAGCAGTACTTC. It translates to CASIGAQGYEQYF.